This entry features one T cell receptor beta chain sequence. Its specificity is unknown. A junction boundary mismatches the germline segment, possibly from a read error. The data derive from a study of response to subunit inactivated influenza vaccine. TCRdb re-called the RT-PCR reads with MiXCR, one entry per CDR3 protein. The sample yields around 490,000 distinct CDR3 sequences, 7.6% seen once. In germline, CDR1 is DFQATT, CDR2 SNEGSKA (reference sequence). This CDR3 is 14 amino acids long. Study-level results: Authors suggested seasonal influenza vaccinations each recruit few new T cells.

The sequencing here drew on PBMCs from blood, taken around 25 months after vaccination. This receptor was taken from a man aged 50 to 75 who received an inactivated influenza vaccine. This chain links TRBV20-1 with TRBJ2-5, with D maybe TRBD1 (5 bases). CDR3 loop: CSARDSRTKEAQYF. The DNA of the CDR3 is TGCAGTGCTAGAGATTCGAGGACAAAAGAGGCCCAGTACTTC.